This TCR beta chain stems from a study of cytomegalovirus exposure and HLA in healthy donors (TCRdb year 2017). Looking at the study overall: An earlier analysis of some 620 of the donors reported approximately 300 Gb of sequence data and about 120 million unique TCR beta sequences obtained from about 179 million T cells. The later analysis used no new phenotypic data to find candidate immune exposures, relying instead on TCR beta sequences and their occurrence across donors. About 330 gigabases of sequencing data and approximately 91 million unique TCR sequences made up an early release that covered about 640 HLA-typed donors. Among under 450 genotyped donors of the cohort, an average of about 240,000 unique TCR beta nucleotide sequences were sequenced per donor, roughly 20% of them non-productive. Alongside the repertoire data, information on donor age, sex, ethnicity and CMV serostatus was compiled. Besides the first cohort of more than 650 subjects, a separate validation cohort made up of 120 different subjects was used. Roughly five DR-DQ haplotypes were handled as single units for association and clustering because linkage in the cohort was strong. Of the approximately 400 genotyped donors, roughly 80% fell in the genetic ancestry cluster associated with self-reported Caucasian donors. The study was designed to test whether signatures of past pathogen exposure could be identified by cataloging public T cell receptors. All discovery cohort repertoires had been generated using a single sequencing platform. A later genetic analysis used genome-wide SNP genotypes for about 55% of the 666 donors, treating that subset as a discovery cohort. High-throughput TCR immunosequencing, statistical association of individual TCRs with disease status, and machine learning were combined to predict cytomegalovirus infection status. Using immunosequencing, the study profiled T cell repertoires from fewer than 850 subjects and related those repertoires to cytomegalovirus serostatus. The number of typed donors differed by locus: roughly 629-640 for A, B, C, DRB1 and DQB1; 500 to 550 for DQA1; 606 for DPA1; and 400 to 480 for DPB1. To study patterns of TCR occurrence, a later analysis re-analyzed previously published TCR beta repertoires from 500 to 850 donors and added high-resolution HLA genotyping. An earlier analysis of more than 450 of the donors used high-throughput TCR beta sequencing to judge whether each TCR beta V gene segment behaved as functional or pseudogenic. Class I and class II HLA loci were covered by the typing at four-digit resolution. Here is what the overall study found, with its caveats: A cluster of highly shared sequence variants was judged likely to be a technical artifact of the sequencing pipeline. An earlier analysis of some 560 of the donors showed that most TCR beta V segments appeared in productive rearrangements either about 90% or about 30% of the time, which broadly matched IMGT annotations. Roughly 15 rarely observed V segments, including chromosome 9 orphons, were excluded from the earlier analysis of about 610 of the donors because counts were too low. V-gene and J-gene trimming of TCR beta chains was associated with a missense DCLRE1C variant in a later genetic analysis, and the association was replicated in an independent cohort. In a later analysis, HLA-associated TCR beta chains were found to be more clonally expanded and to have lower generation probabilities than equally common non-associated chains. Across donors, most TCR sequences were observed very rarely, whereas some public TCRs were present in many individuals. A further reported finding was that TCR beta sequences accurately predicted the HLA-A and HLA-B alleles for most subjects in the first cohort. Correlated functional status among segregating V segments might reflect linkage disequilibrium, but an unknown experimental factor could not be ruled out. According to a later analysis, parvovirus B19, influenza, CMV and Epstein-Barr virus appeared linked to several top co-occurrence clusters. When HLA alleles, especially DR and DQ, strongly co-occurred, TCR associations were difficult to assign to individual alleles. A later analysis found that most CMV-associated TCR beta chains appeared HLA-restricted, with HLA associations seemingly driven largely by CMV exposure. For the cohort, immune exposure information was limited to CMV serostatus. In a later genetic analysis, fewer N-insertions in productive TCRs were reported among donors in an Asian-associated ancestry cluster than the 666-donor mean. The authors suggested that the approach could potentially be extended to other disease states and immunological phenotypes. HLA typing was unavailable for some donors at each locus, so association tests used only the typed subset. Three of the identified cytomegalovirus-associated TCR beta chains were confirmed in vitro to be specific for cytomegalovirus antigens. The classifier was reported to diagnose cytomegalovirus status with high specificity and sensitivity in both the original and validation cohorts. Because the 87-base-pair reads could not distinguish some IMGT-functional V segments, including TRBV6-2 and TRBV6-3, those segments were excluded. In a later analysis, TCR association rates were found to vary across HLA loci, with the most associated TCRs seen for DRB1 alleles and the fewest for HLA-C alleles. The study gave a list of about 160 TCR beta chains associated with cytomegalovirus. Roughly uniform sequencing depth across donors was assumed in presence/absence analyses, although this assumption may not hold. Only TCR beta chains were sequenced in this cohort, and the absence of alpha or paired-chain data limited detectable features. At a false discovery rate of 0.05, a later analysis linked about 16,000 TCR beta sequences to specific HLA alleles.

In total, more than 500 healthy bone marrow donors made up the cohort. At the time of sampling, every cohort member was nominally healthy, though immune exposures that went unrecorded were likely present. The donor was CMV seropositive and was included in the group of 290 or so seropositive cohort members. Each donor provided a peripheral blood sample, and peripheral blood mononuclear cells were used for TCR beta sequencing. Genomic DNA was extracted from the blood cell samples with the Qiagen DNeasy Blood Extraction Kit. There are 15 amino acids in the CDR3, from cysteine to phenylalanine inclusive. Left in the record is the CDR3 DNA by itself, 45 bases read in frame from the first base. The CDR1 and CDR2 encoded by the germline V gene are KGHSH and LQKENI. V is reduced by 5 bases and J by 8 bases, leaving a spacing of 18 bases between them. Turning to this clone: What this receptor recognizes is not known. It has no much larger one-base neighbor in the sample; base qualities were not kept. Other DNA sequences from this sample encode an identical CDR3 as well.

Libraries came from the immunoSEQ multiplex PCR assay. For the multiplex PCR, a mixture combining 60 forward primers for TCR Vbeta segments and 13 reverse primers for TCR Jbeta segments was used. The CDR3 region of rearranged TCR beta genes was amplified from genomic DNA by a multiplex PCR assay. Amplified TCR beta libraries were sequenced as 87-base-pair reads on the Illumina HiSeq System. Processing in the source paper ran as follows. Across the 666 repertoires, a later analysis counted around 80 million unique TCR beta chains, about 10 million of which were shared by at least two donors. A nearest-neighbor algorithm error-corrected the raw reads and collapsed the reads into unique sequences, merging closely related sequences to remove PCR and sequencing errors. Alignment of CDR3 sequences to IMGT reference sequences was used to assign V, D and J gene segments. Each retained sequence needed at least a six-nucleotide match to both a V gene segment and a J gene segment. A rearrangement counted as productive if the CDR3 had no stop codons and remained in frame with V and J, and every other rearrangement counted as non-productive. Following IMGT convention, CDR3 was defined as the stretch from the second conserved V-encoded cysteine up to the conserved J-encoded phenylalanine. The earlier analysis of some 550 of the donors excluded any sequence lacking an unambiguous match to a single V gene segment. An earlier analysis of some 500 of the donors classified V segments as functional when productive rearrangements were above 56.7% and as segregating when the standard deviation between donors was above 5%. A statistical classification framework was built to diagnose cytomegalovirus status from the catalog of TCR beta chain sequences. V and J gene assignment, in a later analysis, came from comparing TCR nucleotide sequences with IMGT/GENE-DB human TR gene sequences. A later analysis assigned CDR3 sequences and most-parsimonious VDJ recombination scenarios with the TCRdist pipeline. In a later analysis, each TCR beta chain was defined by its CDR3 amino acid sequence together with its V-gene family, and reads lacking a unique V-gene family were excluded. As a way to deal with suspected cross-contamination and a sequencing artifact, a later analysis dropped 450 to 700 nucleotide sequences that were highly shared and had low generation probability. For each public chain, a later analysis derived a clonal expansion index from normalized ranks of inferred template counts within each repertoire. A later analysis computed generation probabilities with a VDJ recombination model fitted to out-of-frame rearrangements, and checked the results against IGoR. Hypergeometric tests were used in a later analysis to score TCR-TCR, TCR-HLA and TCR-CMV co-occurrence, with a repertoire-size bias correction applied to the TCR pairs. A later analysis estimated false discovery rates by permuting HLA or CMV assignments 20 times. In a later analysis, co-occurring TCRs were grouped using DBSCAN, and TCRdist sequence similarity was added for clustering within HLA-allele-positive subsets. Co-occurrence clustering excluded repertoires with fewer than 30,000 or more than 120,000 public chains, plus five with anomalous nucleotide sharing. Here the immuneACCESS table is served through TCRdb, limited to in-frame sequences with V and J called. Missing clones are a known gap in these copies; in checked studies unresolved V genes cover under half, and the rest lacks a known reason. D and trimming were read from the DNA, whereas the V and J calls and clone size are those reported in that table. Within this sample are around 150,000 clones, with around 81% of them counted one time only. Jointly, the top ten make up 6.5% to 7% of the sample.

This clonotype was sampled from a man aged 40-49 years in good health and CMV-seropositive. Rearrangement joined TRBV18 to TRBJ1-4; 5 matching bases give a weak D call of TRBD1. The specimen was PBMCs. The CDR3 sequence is CASSGGARVREKLFF. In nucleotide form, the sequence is TGTGCCAGCTCAGGAGGGGCGAGGGTTCGAGAAAAACTGTTTTTT. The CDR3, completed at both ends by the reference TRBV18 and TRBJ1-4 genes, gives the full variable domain NAGVMQNPRHLVRRRGQEARLRCSPMKGHSHVYWYRQLPEEGLKFMVYLQKENIIDESGMPKERFSAEFPKEGPSILRIQQVVRGDSAAYFCASSGGARVREKLFFGSGTQLSVL.